These T cell receptor beta chains were read from a single sample in a study of shared clonotypes between healthy human individuals. The method was immunoSEQ multiplex PCR; TCRdb's version includes in-frame clones alone and lacks a portion of them. The sample lists over 400,000 clones; 65% to 85% were seen once. Sequencing was performed on PBMCs. These receptors were taken from a woman in her thirties or forties in good health. Some clones in this sample may be carry-over from other donors' samples. Both conserved end residues are part of each CDR3. Each record gives: D gene, V gene, clone size, CDR3 length, J gene, CDR3 DNA, CDR3 protein. A D gene is named only where the DNA matches it firmly. Where a row states a size, it is once, few, many or the class of an expanded clone; other rows omit it.

TRBD2	TRBV10-2	NA	14	TRBJ2-3	TGCGCCAGGGATAGCGGGATCCACACAGATACGCAGTATTTT	CARDSGIHTDTQYF
TRBD1	TRBV5-6	NA	15	TRBJ2-5	TGTGCCAGCAGCTTGGGGACAGGGGTTCAAGAGACCCAGTACTTC	CASSLGTGVQETQYF
NA	TRBV11-2	NA	14	TRBJ2-1	TGTGCCAGCAGCCCCGACTTAGTGGTCAATGAGCAGTTCTTC	CASSPDLVVNEQFF
NA	TRBV4-1	NA	18	TRBJ1-2	TGCGCCAGCAGCCCGCAATGGATAGGGGGGGAGCAAAGCTATGGCTACACCTTC	CASSPQWIGGEQSYGYTF
TRBD2	TRBV14	once	14	TRBJ2-5	TGTGCCAGCAGCCGCCTAGCGGGAGCCGAGACCCAGTACTTC	CASSRLAGAETQYF
NA	TRBV6-6	few	14	TRBJ1-3	TGTGCCAGCAGTTACTCCACGGGGATAAACACCATATATTTT	CASSYSTGINTIYF
NA	TRBV5-1	NA	15	TRBJ2-5	TGCGCCAGCAGCTTGACGGGATGGGGCCAAGAGACCCAGTACTTC	CASSLTGWGQETQYF
NA	TRBV7-9	NA	14	TRBJ2-2	TGTGCCAGCAGGAAACTAAGCAACACCGGGGAGCTGTTTTTT	CASRKLSNTGELFF
TRBD1	TRBV25-1	NA	14	TRBJ1-4	TGTGCCAGCAAAGACAGGGTCGGCAGTGAAAAACTGTTTTTT	CASKDRVGSEKLFF
TRBD1	TRBV9	NA	16	TRBJ2-1	TGTGCCAGCAGCGTAGACCCGGGACAGGGGGCCGATGAGCAGTTCTTC	CASSVDPGQGADEQFF
NA	TRBV18	NA	15	TRBJ1-4	TGTGCCAGCTCACCACCCGGCCAAGGTCAAGAAAAACTGTTTTTT	CASSPPGQGQEKLFF
NA	TRBV28	NA	16	TRBJ2-7	TGTGCCAGCAGTTTACCCGGGGCGGTGGGGTACTACGAGCAGTACTTC	CASSLPGAVGYYEQYF
NA	TRBV28	NA	13	TRBJ1-3	TGTGCCAGCAGTGATGTGTCTGGAAACACCATATATTTT	CASSDVSGNTIYF
NA	TRBV18	once	15	TRBJ1-2	TGTGCCAGCTCACCACAAACTAATAGGGGGACTTTCTACACCTTC	CASSPQTNRGTFYTF
NA	TRBV28	many	14	TRBJ1-2	TGTGCCAGCAGGGGGGGACGGAGAGACGATGGCTACACCTTC	CASRGGRRDDGYTF
NA	TRBV5-1	NA	14	TRBJ1-4	TGCGCCAGCAGCTCAGGAGTTGGGGAGGAAAAACTGTTTTTT	CASSSGVGEEKLFF
NA	TRBV6-5	NA	13	TRBJ1-1	TGTGCCAGCAGTTCCTCCCTAGGCGCAGAAGCTTTCTTT	CASSSSLGAEAFF
TRBD2	TRBV5-6	few	18	TRBJ2-1	TGTGCCAGCAGCTTGGCCGGGGCTAGCGGGAGCCTCTACAATGAGCAGTTCTTC	CASSLAGASGSLYNEQFF
NA	TRBV4-3	NA	16	TRBJ2-2	TGCGCCAGCAGCCAAGCCCAGGGCCCGAACACCGGGGAGCTGTTTTTT	CASSQAQGPNTGELFF
NA	TRBV28	NA	15	TRBJ2-7	TGTGCCAGCAGTTTGGCCGGAGCGGGCCCCCACGAGCAGTACTTC	CASSLAGAGPHEQYF
NA	TRBV7-9	NA	15	TRBJ1-2	TGTGCCAGCAGTCCCACCCCGGGGGGATGGGATGGCTACACCTTC	CASSPTPGGWDGYTF
TRBD1	TRBV7-2	NA	14	TRBJ2-7	TGTGCCAGCAGCCTCGCAGGGGGCAGGTACGAGCAGTACTTC	CASSLAGGRYEQYF
NA	TRBV9	NA	17	TRBJ1-1	TGTGCCAGCAGCGTAGGGGCCCCCGGACGGATGAACACTGAAGCTTTCTTT	CASSVGAPGRMNTEAFF
TRBD2	TRBV28	many	14	TRBJ2-7	TGTGCCAGCAGGGGTAGCGGGAGGGTCTACGAGCAGTACTTC	CASRGSGRVYEQYF
NA	TRBV5-5	NA	12	TRBJ2-7	TGTGCCAGCAGCTCCGACAGCTTCGAGCAGTACTTC	CASSSDSFEQYF
NA	TRBV7-2	NA	12	TRBJ1-2	TGTGCCAGCGGCTTATCCGGCTACGGCTACACCTTT	CASGLSGYGYTF
TRBD2	TRBV28	NA	16	TRBJ2-2	TGTGCCAGCAGCCCACCTCTAGCGGGAGGTTCCGGGGAGCTGTTTTTT	CASSPPLAGGSGELFF
NA	TRBV2	once	14	TRBJ2-2	TGTGCCAGCAGTGAGAGGGTTCAGAACGGGGAGCTGTTTTTT	CASSERVQNGELFF
NA	TRBV7-9	NA	14	TRBJ2-5	TGTGCCAGCAGCTTAGGCTTTCCGAGGGAGACCCAGTACTTC	CASSLGFPRETQYF
TRBD1	TRBV5-4	many	15	TRBJ2-7	TGTGCCAGCAGCCCGGGACAGGGGCAAGGGTACGAGCAGTACTTC	CASSPGQGQGYEQYF
TRBD1	TRBV2	NA	12	TRBJ1-2	TGTGCCAGCTACTATACAGGGGATGGCTACACCTTC	CASYYTGDGYTF
NA	TRBV5-1	NA	15	TRBJ1-1	TGCGCCAGCAGCCGATGGGACATAACGAAGACTGAAGCTTTCTTT	CASSRWDITKTEAFF
NA	TRBV10-2	NA	13	TRBJ2-2	TGCGCCAGCAGTGAGCAATTTCCCGGGGAGCTGTTTTTT	CASSEQFPGELFF
NA	TRBV28	many	13	TRBJ1-2	TGTGCCAGCAGTTTAGGGGCCGGCTATGGCTACACCTTC	CASSLGAGYGYTF
TRBD1	TRBV5-1	NA	17	TRBJ1-1	TGCGCCAGCAGCGCGCTTCGGGCAGGGGGCTTGAGCACTGAAGCTTTCTTT	CASSALRAGGLSTEAFF
NA	TRBV7-2	few	16	TRBJ2-3	TGTGCCAGCAGCTTTAGGCGGGCCGCTAGCACAGATACGCAGTATTTT	CASSFRRAASTDTQYF
NA	TRBV10-3	few	14	TRBJ2-5	TGTGCCATCAGCGCCATACAGGCGCAAGAGACCCAGTACTTC	CAISAIQAQETQYF
TRBD2	TRBV6-4	NA	13	TRBJ2-1	TGTGCCAGCAGTGACTGGCGGGAGGGGGAGCAGTTCTTC	CASSDWREGEQFF
TRBD1	TRBV4-1	NA	14	TRBJ2-3	TGCGCCAGCAGCCTGGACAGGGGCCGGGATACGCAGTATTTT	CASSLDRGRDTQYF
NA	TRBV15	NA	15	TRBJ2-5	TGTGCCACCAGCAGAAGGGTGGGGGCCTGGGAGACCCAGTACTTC	CATSRRVGAWETQYF
NA	TRBV5-1	NA	13	TRBJ2-3	TGCGCCAGCACCAGCGGAAACACAGATACGCAGTATTTT	CASTSGNTDTQYF
NA	TRBV10-3	once	12	TRBJ2-3	TGTGCCATCAGTGAGTCAGTAGATACGCAGTATTTT	CAISESVDTQYF
NA	TRBV5-1	NA	13	TRBJ2-5	TGCGCCAGCAGCTTGGATAGCCCCGAACGCCCCCACTTC	CASSLDSPERPHF
NA	TRBV18	many	13	TRBJ1-1	TGTGCCAGCTCACCGGCGGTGAACACTGAAGCTTTCTTT	CASSPAVNTEAFF
NA	TRBV2	NA	14	TRBJ1-5	TGTGCCAGCAGTCGGCAGGATCGCAATCAGCCCCAGCATTTT	CASSRQDRNQPQHF
TRBD1	TRBV19	few	14	TRBJ1-5	TGTGCCAGTAGCGTGGGACAGGGCAATCAGCCCCAGCATTTT	CASSVGQGNQPQHF
NA	TRBV19	NA	13	TRBJ2-3	TGTGCCAGTAGTACCCTCCCCAGTGGTACGCAGTATTTT	CASSTLPSGTQYF
NA	TRBV7-6	NA	13	TRBJ2-7	TGTGCCAGCAGCCCCGCCCCCACTTACGAGCAGTACTTC	CASSPAPTYEQYF
NA	TRBV7-6	NA	15	TRBJ2-3	TGTGCCAGCAGCTCTTTACAGCTTAGCACAGATACGCAGTATTTT	CASSSLQLSTDTQYF
TRBD2	TRBV2	NA	15	TRBJ2-3	TGTGCCAGCAGTCCGGGACTAGGGGTTGTAGATACGCAGTATTTT	CASSPGLGVVDTQYF